This entry describes one TCR beta chain. Losses at the gene ends were 5 bases for V and 3 bases for J; bases not matched to a gene: 9. Germline CDR1 SEHNR, CDR2 FQNEAQ (reference sequence). CDR3 length: 15 amino acids. Clones were read by immunoSEQ multiplex PCR, and TCRdb kept only the in-frame ones, dropping some. The sample yields around 260,000 clones, 85% to 90% seen once. The sample comes from a study of blood T cell repertoires in COVID-19. Overall study context: Some COVID-19 samples were acute and others convalescent; all came from the United States, Italy and Spain. From T cells, B-cell-depleted T cells, or PBMCs came the material, which was cDNA or gDNA.

The sequenced sample was peripheral blood. This clonotype originated in a woman aged 40 to 50 who had recovered from COVID-19. The V gene is TRBV7-9, the J gene TRBJ2-7; 8 bases are shared with TRBD2. Here the CDR3 reads CASSRAGGGFYEQYF. In DNA form, the CDR3 reads TGTGCCAGCAGCCGAGCCGGCGGGGGGTTCTACGAGCAGTACTTC.